This passage covers 15 T cell receptor beta chains from one sample sequenced in a study of chemoradiotherapy in HPV16-positive cancers. This table comes from immunoSEQ multiplex PCR, and its TCRdb copy is limited to in-frame clones, with some not included. Here the sample spans some 20,000 clones, about four fifths being singletons. The sample consisted of blood, taken from a patient who underwent chemoradiotherapy. The receptors were sampled from a human donor with HPV-associated anogenital cancer.

V and J are TRBV7-6 and TRBJ1-1; 11 positions agree with TRBD1. CDR1 and CDR2 (germline): SGHVS, FNYEAQ. With 4 bases clipped from V and 1 base from J, the junction kept 2 bases outside the gene matches. CDR3 length: 15 residues. CDR3 in amino acids: CASSSGQGANTEAFF. CDR3 DNA sequence: TGTGCCAGCAGCTCAGGACAGGGGGCGAACACTGAAGCTTTCTTT.

The genes are TRBV28 and TRBJ1-6, with D hard to call. This CDR3 has 14 amino acids. CDR1 and CDR2 (germline): MDHEN, SYDVKM. V lost 2 bases and J lost 5, with 7 bases in between. CDR3 region: CASSLNPDNSPLHF. In nucleotides, the CDR3 is TGTGCCAGCAGTTTAAACCCCGATAATTCACCCCTCCACTTT. Full variable domain (rest looked up from reference TRBV28 and TRBJ1-6): DVKVTQSSRYLVKRTGEKVFLECVQDMDHENMFWYRQDPGLGLRLIYFSYDVKMKEKGDIPEGYSVSREKKERFSLILESASTNQTSMYLCASSLNPDNSPLHFGNGTRLTVT.

The rearrangement joins TRBV2 to TRBJ2-3; 8 bases line up with TRBD1. Germline V CDR1 and CDR2: SNHLY, FYNNEI. Unmatched junction bases numbered 6, after V lost 6 bases and J lost 4 bases. This CDR3 is 14 amino acids long. The CDR3 nucleotides read TGTGCCAGCAGGATCACAGGGGGGCCAGATACGCAGTATTTT. Protein product: CASRITGGPDTQYF.

Only one count was recorded for this clone. This chain uses TRBV18 with TRBJ1-4, with TRBD1 matching over 10 bases. This CDR3 comprises 18 residues. V lost 3 bases and J lost 7; bases outside the gene matches: 14. Germline V gene lookup returns CDR1 KGHSH and CDR2 LQKENI. The CDR3 reads CASSPQAARQGAGEKLFF. In nucleotides, the CDR3 is TGTGCCAGCTCACCGCAGGCGGCGCGACAGGGGGCAGGTGAAAAACTGTTTTTT.

The rearrangement joins TRBV5-1 to TRBJ1-3, with D unresolved. V gave up 0 bases and J gave up 2 bases, with 6 bases separating them. This CDR3 comprises 14 residues. The germline CDR1 and CDR2 sequences are SGHRS and YFSETQ. CDR3 amino acids: CASSLADTGNTIYF. The CDR3 DNA reads as TGCGCCAGCAGCTTGGCGGATACTGGAAACACCATATATTTT.

The chain links TRBV27 to TRBJ1-2; unclear D gene. CDR1 and CDR2 (germline): MNHEY, SMNVEV (reference sequence). Trimming stripped 3 bases from V and 4 bases from J, with 15 bases between. The CDR3 is 15 residues long. The CDR3: CASSLVDKGGYGYTF. As DNA, the CDR3 is TGTGCCAGCAGTTTGGTCGACAAGGGCGGCTATGGCTACACCTTC.

The rearrangement links TRBV5-1 to TRBJ1-1; possible D gene TRBD1, 6 bases. V was pared by 0 bases and J by 2 bases, with 11 bases between. CDR3 size: 15 residues. Germline assignment: CDR1 SGHRS and CDR2 YFSETQ. The CDR3 protein is CASSLVGGYNTEAFF. The CDR3 DNA is TGCGCCAGCAGCTTGGTTGGGGGCTATAACACTGAAGCTTTCTTT. Using reference TRBV5-1 and TRBJ1-1 for the parts outside the CDR3, the full variable domain is KAGVTQTPRYLIKTRGQQVTLSCSPISGHRSVSWYQQTPGQGLQFLFEYFSETQRNKGNFPGRFSGRQFSNSRSEMNVSTLELGDSALYLCASSLVGGYNTEAFFGQGTRLTVV.

This sequence joins TRBV11-3 and TRBJ2-1; TRBD1 agrees at 9 bases. CDR1 and CDR2 from the germline V gene are SGHNT and YENEEA. The CDR3 covers 14 residues. With 6 bases clipped from V and 9 bases from J, the junction kept 9 bases outside the gene matches. The CDR3 region is CASSEGDRAGEQFF. The CDR3 DNA sequence: TGTGCCAGCAGTGAGGGGGACAGGGCGGGTGAGCAGTTCTTC.

The gene calls are TRBV7-8 and TRBJ2-2; 7 nucleotides align to TRBD1. This CDR3 is 17 amino acids long. Germline assignment: CDR1 SGHVS and CDR2 FQNEAQ. V lost 2 bases to trimming and J lost 4 bases; unmatched junction nucleotides: 10. The DNA of the CDR3 is TGTGCCAGCAGCTTACAACCGGGACAGTTAGGCACCGGGGAGCTGTTTTTT. Protein sequence: CASSLQPGQLGTGELFF. Looking up the rest from reference TRBV7-8 and TRBJ2-2 gives the full variable domain: GAGVSQSPRYKVAKRGQDVALRCDPISGHVSLFWYQQALGQGPEFLTYFQNEAQLDKSGLPSDRFFAERPEGSVSTLKIQRTQQEDSAVYLCASSLQPGQLGTGELFFGEGSRLTVL.

In the case of this clone: A junction end diverges from the germline sequence, so it may reflect a read error. The V call is TRBV14, the J call TRBJ1-2; a possible D gene is TRBD1 (6 bases). The CDR3 is 13 amino acids. Germline CDR1 reads SGHDN; CDR2 reads FVKESK. The CDR3 DNA follows: TGTGCCACCAGCGGGGGCTTGGGCTATGGCTACACCTTC. The encoded protein is CATSGGLGYGYTF.

The rearrangement links TRBV27 to TRBJ2-3, with TRBD1 matching over 11 bases. V gave up 2 bases and J gave up 2 bases; unmatched junction bases: 3. Germline assignment: CDR1 MNHEY and CDR2 SMNVEV (reference sequence). The CDR3 loop spans 16 amino acids. CDR3 nucleotides: TGTGCCAGCAGTTTACGGACAGGGGGCTTCACAGATACGCAGTATTTT. It translates to CASSLRTGGFTDTQYF.

The V and J genes are TRBV6-5 and TRBJ1-2, with D maybe TRBD1 (6 bases). The CDR3 length is 14 residues. The germline V gene has CDR1 MNHEY and CDR2 SVGAGI. V lost 6 bases and J lost 3, with 14 bases in between. CDR3 loop: CASRLDRTYYGYTF. CDR3 DNA sequence: TGTGCCAGCAGGCTAGACAGGACTTACTATGGCTACACCTTC.

V and J are TRBV5-1 and TRBJ2-5, with D perhaps TRBD1 (6 bases). The germline gives CDR1 SGHRS, CDR2 YFSETQ. Trimming stripped 6 bases from V and 1 base from J, with 19 bases between. There are 16 residues in the CDR3. The CDR3 DNA follows: TGCGCCAGCAACAGGGAATCCGGGGCCCTCCAAGAGACCCAGTACTTC. The encoded protein is CASNRESGALQETQYF.

In this sample, this clone is medium-sized. This chain links TRBV7-9 with TRBJ1-3, with a weak D call TRBD1 (5 bases). CDR1 SEHNR and CDR2 FQNEAQ come from the germline V gene (reference sequence). The ends were cut back, 1 base at V and 0 bases at J, with 10 bases in the middle. The CDR3 has 16 amino acids. CDR3 sequence reads: CASSLVSGLSGNTIYF. The CDR3 bases are TGTGCCAGCAGCTTAGTTTCAGGGCTCTCTGGAAACACCATATATTTT.

Only one count was recorded for this clone. The chain joins TRBV19 to TRBJ2-3; D is perhaps TRBD1 (6 bases). Germline-derived CDR1 and CDR2 are LNHDA and SQIVND (reference sequence). The V end was cut by 7 bases, the J end by 3 bases, with 20 bases between. There are 16 residues in the CDR3. The CDR3 DNA follows: TGTGCCAGTACCCCCTGGGCAGGGGCGCTGACAGATACGCAGTATTTT. This translates into CASTPWAGALTDTQYF.